Listed below are T cell receptor beta chains from one sample, sequenced in a study of metastatic and nonmetastatic thyroid tumors. From the PCR reads, TCRdb re-called clones with MiXCR. This sample has around 50,000 clones, with less than 30% found just once. The sample was blood. These receptor sequences come from a female donor with papillary thyroid cancer or a benign thyroid nodule (not recorded which). Some clones in this sample may be carry-over from other donors' samples. Each CDR3 is given without its conserved first and last residue. Each record gives: J gene, V gene, CDR3 protein.

TRBJ2-3	TRBV27	ASSLWARGVGTDTQY
TRBJ2-7	TRBV6-1	VSSRDTDSQY
TRBJ1-2	TRBV7-8	ASSFPGGVYGYT
TRBJ1-5	TRBV6-1	ASGDGSNQPQH
TRBJ2-3	TRBV12-3/TRBV12-4	ASSSRRGGTDTQY
TRBJ1-5	TRBV6-1	ASSRDRAWSQH
TRBJ2-7	TRBV6-1	ASQLSLGYEQY
TRBJ2-1	TRBV24-1	ATSDSNWNYLTRSYNEQF
TRBJ1-1	TRBV6-1	ASSNRPMNTEAF
TRBJ1-2	TRBV28	ASSFEGRDYGYT
TRBJ2-7	TRBV2	ASSQSRDRTTYEQY
TRBJ2-7	TRBV6-2/TRBV6-3	ASRVTSGIGYEQY
TRBJ1-1	TRBV12-3/TRBV12-4	ASSIGTAEAF
TRBJ2-7	TRBV12-3/TRBV12-4	ASSREQGLEQY
TRBJ2-7	TRBV6-1	ASSDRGGPYEQY
TRBJ1-4	TRBV2	ASSGLSWSEKLF
TRBJ1-1	TRBV20-1	SAREGPTEAF
TRBJ1-6	TRBV30	AWKLLGSPLH
TRBJ1-2	TRBV20-1	SARDSGHGNYGYT
TRBJ1-1	TRBV18	ASSITGGRLSNTEAF
TRBJ2-7	TRBV19	ASSITGTGRDEQY
TRBJ2-7	TRBV20-1	SANLAGGSSYEQY
TRBJ2-7	TRBV27	ASSLQGTGRNEQY
TRBJ2-2	TRBV6-1	ASWDPGQGLNTGELF
TRBJ1-3	TRBV5-1	ASMTQGNSGNTIY
TRBJ2-3	TRBV11-2	ASSLEAIMGWGDTQY
TRBJ2-7	TRBV5-6	ASSLAGGVYEQY
TRBJ2-3	TRBV5-6	ASRAVGPADTQY
TRBJ2-1	TRBV20-1	SAPKGEGLNEQF
TRBJ2-3	TRBV11-1	ASSPSGSGADTQY
TRBJ2-3	TRBV11-1	ASSLAAGGPDTQY
TRBJ2-7	TRBV6-1	ASSETGTGADEQY
TRBJ2-7	TRBV19	ASSMGETPYEQY